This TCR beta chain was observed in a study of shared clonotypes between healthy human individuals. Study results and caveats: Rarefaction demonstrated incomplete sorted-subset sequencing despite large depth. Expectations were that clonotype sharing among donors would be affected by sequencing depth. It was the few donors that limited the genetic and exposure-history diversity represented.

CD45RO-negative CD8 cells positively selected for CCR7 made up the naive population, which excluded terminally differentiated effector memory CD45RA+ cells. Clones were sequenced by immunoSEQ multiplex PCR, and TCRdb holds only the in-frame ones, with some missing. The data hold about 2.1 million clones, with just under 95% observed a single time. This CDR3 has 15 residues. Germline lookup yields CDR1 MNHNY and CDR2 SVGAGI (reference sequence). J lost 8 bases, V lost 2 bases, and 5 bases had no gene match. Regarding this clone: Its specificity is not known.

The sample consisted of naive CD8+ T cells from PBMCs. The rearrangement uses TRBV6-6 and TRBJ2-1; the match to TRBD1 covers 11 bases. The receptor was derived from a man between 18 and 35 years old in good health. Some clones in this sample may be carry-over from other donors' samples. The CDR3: CASSYRDRGLDEQFF. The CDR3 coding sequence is TGTGCCAGCAGTTACCGGGACAGGGGGTTAGATGAGCAGTTCTTC.